This T cell receptor beta chain was identified in a study of blood T cell repertoires in COVID-19. Study summary: From T cells, B-cell-depleted T cells, or PBMCs came the material, which was cDNA or gDNA.

In the original analysis: Counts of nucleated cells, estimated from reference gene primer amplification, were obtained. The table came from immunoSEQ multiplex PCR; TCRdb's copy has only in-frame clones and leaves some out. That table gives V, J and clone size, and the DNA gave D and trimming. The sample shows roughly 80,000 clones, around 80% of them seen only once. In germline, CDR1 is SGHTA, CDR2 FQGNSA. The CDR3 loop spans 15 amino acids. The trim removed 5 bases at V and 6 bases at J, leaving 6 bases unmatched. The rearrangement joins TRBV7-2 to TRBJ2-2; the match to TRBD2 covers 10 bases. The sequencing input was peripheral blood. The TCR sequence derives from a man aged 55-75 years with active or convalescent COVID-19. CDR3 region: CASSLTSGVAGELFF. The CDR3 DNA sequence: TGTGCCAGCAGCCTAACTAGCGGGGTCGCCGGGGAGCTGTTTTTT.